The 15 T cell receptor beta chains given below trace back to one sample, sequenced in a study of T cell changes during pregnancy in multiple sclerosis. The assay was immunoSEQ multiplex PCR, and TCRdb's table has in-frame clones only and misses some. Altogether around 23,000 clones are present, 80% to 95% being singletons, with the ten largest covering 6.5% to 8%. Sequences were derived from CD8+ T cells from peripheral blood mononuclear cells, sampled in the third trimester of pregnancy. These receptors were taken from a female donor with multiple sclerosis, enrolled in a pregnancy study.

The chain employs TRBV7-9 and TRBJ2-5, with 8 nucleotides matching TRBD1. The trim removed 4 bases at V and 5 bases at J, leaving 6 bases unmatched. CDR3 length: 14 amino acids. The germline V gene encodes CDR1 SEHNR and CDR2 FQNEAQ (reference sequence). The CDR3 region has the DNA TGTGCCAGCAGCTACATCAGGGGGCCGGAGACCCAGTACTTC. The encoded protein is CASSYIRGPETQYF.

The table lists this clone with a count of one. This chain connects TRBV29-1 to TRBJ2-5; 7 positions agree with TRBD2. The germline V gene encodes CDR1 SQVTM and CDR2 ANQGSEA. The CDR3 has 14 residues. The trim removed 5 bases at V and 5 bases at J, leaving 11 bases unmatched. The CDR3 reads CSVLNGRPNETQYF. CDR3 nucleotide sequence: TGCAGCGTTTTGAACGGGAGGCCGAACGAGACCCAGTACTTC.

The rearrangement links TRBV27 to TRBJ2-7; D not resolved. Trimming took off 5 bases at V and 2 bases at J, with 13 bases between the two ends. The CDR3 is made up of 14 amino acids. The germline gives CDR1 MNHEY, CDR2 SMNVEV (reference sequence). The CDR3 loop reads CASSPQQLTYEQYF. As DNA, the CDR3 is TGTGCCAGCAGTCCCCAACAGCTTACCTACGAGCAGTACTTC.

The J gene is TRBJ2-1, the V gene TRBV11-2; D may be TRBD2 (5 bases). CDR3 length: 15 residues. From germline, CDR1 is SGHAT and CDR2 FQNNGV. V shed 5 bases and J shed 3 bases, with 14 bases lying between them. The CDR3 DNA follows: TGTGCCAGCAGCGCCCGAGGGCCGAACTACAATGAGCAGTTCTTC. This encodes CASSARGPNYNEQFF. Complete variable domain (other parts from reference TRBV11-2 and TRBJ2-1): EAGVAQSPRYKIIEKRQSVAFWCNPISGHATLYWYQQILGQGPKLLIQFQNNGVVDDSQLPKDRFSAERLKGVDSTLKIQPAKLEDSAVYLCASSARGPNYNEQFFGPGTRLTVL.

The genes are TRBV7-3 and TRBJ2-1, with TRBD1 as a possible D gene (6 bases). Germline lookup yields CDR1 SGHTA and CDR2 FQGTGA. The CDR3 has 17 residues. Trimming cost V 4 bases and J 3 bases, with 19 bases left between them. This CDR3 reads CASSSHTTGKDYNEQFF. The CDR3 nucleotides read TGTGCCAGCAGCTCACACACTACAGGGAAGGACTACAATGAGCAGTTCTTC.

This clone showed up just a few times. The gene calls are TRBV29-1 and TRBJ1-2; D is unresolved. This CDR3 is built from 10 residues. V shed 2 bases and J shed 8 bases, with 6 bases lying between them. CDR1 is SQVTM and CDR2 is ANQGSEA in the germline V gene. CDR3 nucleotide sequence: TGCAGCGTTGAATTACAAGGCTACACCTTC. It is translated as CSVELQGYTF. The complete variable domain, with remaining parts taken from reference TRBV29-1 and TRBJ1-2, reads SAVISQKPSRDICQRGTSLTIQCQVDSQVTMMFWYRQQPGQSLTLIATANQGSEATYESGFVIDKFPISRPNLTFSTLTVSNMSPEDSSIYLCSVELQGYTFGSGTRLTVV.

J is TRBJ1-2 and V is TRBV10-3, with 7 bases matching TRBD1. V lost 3 bases to trimming and J lost 5 bases; unmatched junction nucleotides: 9. The CDR3 sequence is 15 residues long. Germline V gives CDR1 ENHRY, CDR2 SYGVKD. The DNA of the CDR3 is TGTGCCATCAGTGATATGACAGGGAGTAGGTATGGCTACACCTTC. The encoded protein is CAISDMTGSRYGYTF.

V is TRBV6-1 and J is TRBJ1-2; tentatively, D is TRBD1 (6 bases). The V gene lost 10 bases and the J gene lost 8 bases, with 23 bases spanning the gap. The CDR3 extends over 14 amino acids. The germline V gene encodes CDR1 MNHNS and CDR2 SASEGT. The CDR3 region has the DNA TGTGCCATTATGAACAGGGAAGAGGGATACGGCTACACCTTC. It is translated as CAIMNREEGYGYTF.

A note on this clone: Other nucleotide sequences from this sample produce the same CDR3. The chain joins TRBV27 to TRBJ2-1; 9 positions agree with TRBD2. Unmatched junction bases numbered 6, after V lost 5 bases and J lost 4 bases. This CDR3 comprises 15 residues. Germline V gene sequence: CDR1 MNHEY, CDR2 SMNVEV (reference sequence). The CDR3, as DNA: TGTGCCAGCAGTCTACTAGCGGGTTTATACAATGAGCAGTTCTTC. Amino acids: CASSLLAGLYNEQFF.

The chain couples TRBV4-1 to TRBJ2-1; maybe TRBD2 (7 bases). Germline CDR1 and CDR2: MGHRA and YSYEKL. V was clipped by 4 bases and J by 4 bases, with 17 bases between them. The CDR3 is 16 amino acids. The CDR3 DNA sequence: TGCGCCAGCAGCCTCCTAGGGGGGGGGTCGTACAATGAGCAGTTCTTC. It yields the protein CASSLLGGGSYNEQFF.

For this clone: The junction and the germline gene differ at one end; a read error may be behind it. The J gene is TRBJ1-1, the V gene TRBV11-2; possibly TRBD1 for D (6 bases). The CDR3 loop spans 14 amino acids. Germline CDR1 reads SGHAT; CDR2 reads FQNNGV. The CDR3 DNA reads TGTGCCAGCAGATTAGGGCAGGGGTGGACTGAAGCTTTCTTT. This translates into CASRLGQGWTEAFF.

The chain employs TRBV19 and TRBJ2-1; D is uncertain. V lost 7 bases, J lost 8 bases, and 15 bases lay in between. The germline gives CDR1 LNHDA, CDR2 SQIVND (reference sequence). The CDR3 length is 13 residues. CDR3 sequence (DNA): TGTGCCAGTATATCCGGAGCTCTCGATGAGCAGTTCTTC. As protein: CASISGALDEQFF.

The chain is built from TRBV7-8 and TRBJ2-3; D uncertain. Trimming cost V 0 bases and J 3 bases, with 7 bases left between them. This CDR3 has 14 residues. Germline V gene sequence: CDR1 SGHVS, CDR2 FQNEAQ. DNA for the CDR3: TGTGCCAGCAGCTTAGCGAGTCGTACAGATACGCAGTATTTT. As protein: CASSLASRTDTQYF.

V is TRBV27 and J is TRBJ1-2, with 8 bases that match TRBD1. This CDR3 is 13 amino acids long. The J segment lost 7 bases and the V segment lost 7 bases, leaving 8 bases of the junction unmatched. CDR1 MNHEY and CDR2 SMNVEV come from the germline V gene (reference sequence). This CDR3 is CASNPTGTGGYTF. CDR3 DNA sequence: TGTGCCAGCAATCCTACGGGGACAGGTGGCTACACCTTC.

This clone was picked up one time. The chain joins TRBV7-2 to TRBJ1-1; D gene ambiguous. In germline, CDR1 is SGHTA, CDR2 FQGNSA. The CDR3 runs 13 residues. The V end was cut by 5 bases, the J end by 5 bases, with 12 bases between. In nucleotides, the CDR3 is TGTGCCAGCAGCCGGGAAGGGAAGACTGAAGCTTTCTTT. It translates to CASSREGKTEAFF.